This TCR beta chain came from a study of tumor-infiltrating lymphocytes in primary liver carcinoma. Study in general: Both sexes were represented among patients, who were 30 to 69 years old. Tumors were stage T1-T3 N0M0, about 4 to 11 cm across.

It was from about 21-30 mg of unsorted bulk tissue that RNA and DNA were co-extracted. The CDR3 runs to 17 residues. Trimming took off 7 bases at V and 4 bases at J, with 24 bases between the two ends. CDR1 and CDR2 from the germline V gene are SNHLY and FYNNEI. Priming with a constant-region primer yielded TCR beta cDNA from roughly 0.45 ug total RNA. ARM-PCR, slightly modified, supplied the TCR beta libraries through three nested multiplex PCR rounds. PCR rounds one and two used TRBV1-TRBV30 forward primers with a C-beta reverse primer for roughly 9 cycles each. TCRdb itself ran the multiplex PCR reads through MiXCR, one entry per CDR3 protein. The sample gives 120,000 or so distinct CDR3 sequences, around two thirds of which show up once; approximately 10% is in the top ten.

This chain connects TRBV2 to TRBJ2-3; D is possibly TRBD2 (6 bases). This sequence originates from a woman in her sixties or seventies with primary liver carcinoma and hepatitis B virus infection. Sequencing was done on a sample of liver tumor tissue from sampling region 1. The sample's subset: tumor region T1, superior pole. Here the CDR3 DNA reads TGTGCCAGCACCGCCCGTAGCTGGGGGGAGGAAGCAGATACGCAGTATTTT. It codes for CASTARSWGEEADTQYF. Variable domain in full (rest from reference TRBV2 and TRBJ2-3): EPEVTQTPSHQVTQMGQEVILRCVPISNHLYFYWYRQILGQKVEFLVSFYNNEISEKSEIFDDQFSVERPDGSNFTLKIRSTKLEDSAMYFCASTARSWGEEADTQYFGPGTRLTVL.